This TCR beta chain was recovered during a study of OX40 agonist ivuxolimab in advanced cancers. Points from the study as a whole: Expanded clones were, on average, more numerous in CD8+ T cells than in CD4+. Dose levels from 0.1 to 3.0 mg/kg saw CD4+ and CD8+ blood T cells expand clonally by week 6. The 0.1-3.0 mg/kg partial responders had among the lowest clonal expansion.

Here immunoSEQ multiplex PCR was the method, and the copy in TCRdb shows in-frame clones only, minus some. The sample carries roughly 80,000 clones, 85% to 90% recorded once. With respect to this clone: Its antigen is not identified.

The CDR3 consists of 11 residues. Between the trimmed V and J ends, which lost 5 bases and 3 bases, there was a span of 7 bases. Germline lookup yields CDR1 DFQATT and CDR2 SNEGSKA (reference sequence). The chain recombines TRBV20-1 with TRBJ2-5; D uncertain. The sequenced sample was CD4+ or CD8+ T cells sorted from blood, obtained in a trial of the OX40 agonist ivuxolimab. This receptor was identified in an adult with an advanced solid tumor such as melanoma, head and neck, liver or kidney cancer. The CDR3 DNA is TGCAGTGCTCGTGATGAAGAGACCCAGTACTTC. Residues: CSARDEETQYF.